The 14 T cell receptor beta chains given below trace back to one sample, sequenced in a study of PD-L1 blockade in urothelial cancer. Clones were sequenced by immunoSEQ multiplex PCR, and TCRdb holds only the in-frame ones, with some missing. The sample records about 130,000 clones, 65% to 85% being singletons. Time point given: pretreatment peripheral blood. The sequencing here drew on PBMCs, taken around atezolizumab (anti-PD-L1) treatment. These TCRs come from a man aged 45-65 years with urothelial cancer.

The chain joins TRBV15 to TRBJ1-2, with D possibly TRBD1 on 5 matching bases. The CDR3 covers 16 residues. The germline V gene encodes CDR1 LNHNV and CDR2 YYDKDF (reference sequence). The V and J ends lost 0 bases and 0 bases respectively, with 11 bases between them. This chain's CDR3 is CATSRDMTATNYGYTF. CDR3 bases: TGTGCCACCAGCAGAGATATGACAGCGACTAACTATGGCTACACCTTC. The complete variable domain, with remaining parts taken from reference TRBV15 and TRBJ1-2, reads DAMVIQNPRYQVTQFGKPVTLSCSQTLNHNVMYWYQQKSSQAPKLLFHYYDKDFNNEADTPDNFQSRRPNTSFCFLDIRSPGLGDTAMYLCATSRDMTATNYGYTFGSGTRLTVV.

This clone came up a few times. V and J are TRBV7-9 and TRBJ1-1; D is undetermined. In germline, CDR1 is SEHNR, CDR2 FQNEAQ (reference sequence). This CDR3 spans 13 amino acids. V was cut by 2 bases and J by 0 bases, with 4 bases left in between. This chain's CDR3 is CASSLQMNTEAFF. CDR3 nucleotide sequence: TGTGCCAGCAGCTTACAGATGAACACTGAAGCTTTCTTT. The full variable domain, completed using reference TRBV7-9 and TRBJ1-1, is DTGVSQNPRHKITKRGQNVTFRCDPISEHNRLYWYRQTLGQGPEFLTYFQNEAQLEKSRLLSDRFSAERPKGSFSTLEIQRTEQGDSAMYLCASSLQMNTEAFFGQGTRLTVV.

The chain is built from TRBV6-4 and TRBJ2-1; 12 nucleotides match TRBD2. The CDR3 spans 15 residues. From germline, CDR1 is MRHNA and CDR2 SNTAGT. Trimming took 2 bases from V and 7 from J; bases not matched to a gene: 3. This chain's CDR3 is CASSDVTSGSNEQFF. CDR3 DNA: TGTGCCAGCAGTGACGTGACTAGCGGGAGTAATGAGCAGTTCTTC.

This clone was seen only once. This chain links TRBV7-9 with TRBJ2-3; 9 bases map to TRBD2. Unmatched junction bases numbered 4, after V lost 9 bases and J lost 6 bases. The CDR3 consists of 12 residues. Germline V CDR1 and CDR2: SEHNR, FQNEAQ (reference sequence). The CDR3 sequence: CASSGRTDTQYF. CDR3 nucleotide sequence: TGTGCCAGTAGCGGGAGAACGGATACGCAGTATTTT.

The chain uses TRBV28 and TRBJ2-1, with 8 bases aligning to TRBD2. Germline values: CDR1 MDHEN, CDR2 SYDVKM. The J segment lost 9 bases and the V segment lost 6 bases, leaving 10 bases of the junction unmatched. The CDR3 sequence is 14 residues long. CDR3 DNA sequence: TGTGCCAGCAGCACCGGGACTAGTACTCCTGAGCAGTTCTTC. Its translation is CASSTGTSTPEQFF.

This clone was seen a handful of times. V gene TRBV9 combines with J gene TRBJ2-2, with a weak D call TRBD1 (6 bases). Germline assignment: CDR1 SGDLS and CDR2 YYNGEE. The CDR3 loop spans 15 amino acids. Trimming removed 0 bases from V and 6 bases from J, with 12 bases in between. The CDR3 loop reads CASSVVAGAPGELFF. CDR3 sequence (DNA): TGTGCCAGCAGCGTAGTGGCAGGGGCCCCCGGGGAGCTGTTTTTT.

This chain connects TRBV5-1 to TRBJ2-1; D is unclear. V lost 0 bases and J lost 7, with 17 bases in between. Germline lookup yields CDR1 SGHRS and CDR2 YFSETQ. This CDR3 spans 16 amino acids. Here the CDR3 reads CASSLADRVFSNEQFF. The DNA for the CDR3 is TGCGCCAGCAGCTTGGCCGATAGAGTGTTTTCTAATGAGCAGTTCTTC. Full variable domain (outside the CDR3, taken from reference TRBV5-1 and TRBJ2-1): KAGVTQTPRYLIKTRGQQVTLSCSPISGHRSVSWYQQTPGQGLQFLFEYFSETQRNKGNFPGRFSGRQFSNSRSEMNVSTLELGDSALYLCASSLADRVFSNEQFFGPGTRLTVL.

This clone was recorded once. The chain uses TRBV7-8 and TRBJ2-3; D is possibly TRBD2 (5 bases). There are 13 residues in the CDR3. CDR1 is SGHVS, CDR2 FQNEAQ, per germline. Trimming left V 8 bases short and J 1 base short, with 10 bases between. CDR3 in DNA: TGTGCCAGCCGGATCGGGGGCACAGATACGCAGTATTTT. Protein sequence: CASRIGGTDTQYF.

The sample holds a few counts of this clone. The rearrangement links TRBV5-1 to TRBJ2-3, with unresolved D. The V and J ends lost 0 bases and 1 base respectively, with 6 bases between them. Germline V gives CDR1 SGHRS, CDR2 YFSETQ. There are 14 residues in the CDR3. In DNA, the CDR3 is TGCGCCAGCAGCTTGGTGGCGGGCACAGATACGCAGTATTTT. This translates into CASSLVAGTDTQYF.

This chain connects TRBV18 to TRBJ1-1; D might be TRBD1 (5 bases). The CDR3 runs 13 residues. Germline CDR1 and CDR2: KGHSH and LQKENI. Between the trimmed V and J ends, which lost 3 bases and 8 bases, there was a span of 13 bases. CDR3 sequence reads: CASSPAEAGEAFF. CDR3 bases: TGTGCCAGCTCACCGGCCGAAGCAGGGGAAGCTTTCTTT. The full variable domain, its missing parts supplied by reference TRBV18 and TRBJ1-1, is NAGVMQNPRHLVRRRGQEARLRCSPMKGHSHVYWYRQLPEEGLKFMVYLQKENIIDESGMPKERFSAEFPKEGPSILRIQQVVRGDSAAYFCASSPAEAGEAFFGQGTRLTVV.

V gene TRBV28 combines with J gene TRBJ2-3, with D unresolved. The CDR3 is made up of 13 amino acids. The germline V and J ends were trimmed by 4 bases and 0 bases, with 5 bases remaining between them. CDR1 MDHEN and CDR2 SYDVKM come from the germline V gene. The CDR3 DNA is TGTGCCAGCAGTTCCCCTAGCACAGATACGCAGTATTTT. Protein: CASSSPSTDTQYF.

The chain carries TRBV7-9 and TRBJ2-2, with 7 bases aligning to TRBD1. The trim removed 6 bases at V and 0 bases at J, leaving 4 bases unmatched. The CDR3 has 15 residues. Germline loops: CDR1 SEHNR, CDR2 FQNEAQ (reference sequence). Written as DNA, the CDR3 is TGTGCCAGCAGGGGACAGAACTCGAACACCGGGGAGCTGTTTTTT. Translation gives CASRGQNSNTGELFF.

The rearrangement joins TRBV28 to TRBJ1-4; D is ambiguous. The V and J ends lost 1 base and 3 bases respectively, with 12 bases between them. The CDR3 is 16 residues long. In germline, CDR1 is MDHEN, CDR2 SYDVKM. The CDR3 DNA follows: TGTGCCAGCAGTTTATTAGGGAGTGGTGCTAATGAAAAACTGTTTTTT. The encoded protein is CASSLLGSGANEKLFF.

The chain uses TRBV28 and TRBJ2-7; TRBD1 matches at 7 bases. Germline CDR1 and CDR2: MDHEN and SYDVKM. The CDR3 is 12 amino acids. V shed 7 bases and J 4 bases; nucleotides not matched to a gene: 4. The CDR3 protein is CASTDRDYEQYF. Written as DNA, the CDR3 is TGTGCCAGCACCGACAGGGATTACGAGCAGTACTTC.